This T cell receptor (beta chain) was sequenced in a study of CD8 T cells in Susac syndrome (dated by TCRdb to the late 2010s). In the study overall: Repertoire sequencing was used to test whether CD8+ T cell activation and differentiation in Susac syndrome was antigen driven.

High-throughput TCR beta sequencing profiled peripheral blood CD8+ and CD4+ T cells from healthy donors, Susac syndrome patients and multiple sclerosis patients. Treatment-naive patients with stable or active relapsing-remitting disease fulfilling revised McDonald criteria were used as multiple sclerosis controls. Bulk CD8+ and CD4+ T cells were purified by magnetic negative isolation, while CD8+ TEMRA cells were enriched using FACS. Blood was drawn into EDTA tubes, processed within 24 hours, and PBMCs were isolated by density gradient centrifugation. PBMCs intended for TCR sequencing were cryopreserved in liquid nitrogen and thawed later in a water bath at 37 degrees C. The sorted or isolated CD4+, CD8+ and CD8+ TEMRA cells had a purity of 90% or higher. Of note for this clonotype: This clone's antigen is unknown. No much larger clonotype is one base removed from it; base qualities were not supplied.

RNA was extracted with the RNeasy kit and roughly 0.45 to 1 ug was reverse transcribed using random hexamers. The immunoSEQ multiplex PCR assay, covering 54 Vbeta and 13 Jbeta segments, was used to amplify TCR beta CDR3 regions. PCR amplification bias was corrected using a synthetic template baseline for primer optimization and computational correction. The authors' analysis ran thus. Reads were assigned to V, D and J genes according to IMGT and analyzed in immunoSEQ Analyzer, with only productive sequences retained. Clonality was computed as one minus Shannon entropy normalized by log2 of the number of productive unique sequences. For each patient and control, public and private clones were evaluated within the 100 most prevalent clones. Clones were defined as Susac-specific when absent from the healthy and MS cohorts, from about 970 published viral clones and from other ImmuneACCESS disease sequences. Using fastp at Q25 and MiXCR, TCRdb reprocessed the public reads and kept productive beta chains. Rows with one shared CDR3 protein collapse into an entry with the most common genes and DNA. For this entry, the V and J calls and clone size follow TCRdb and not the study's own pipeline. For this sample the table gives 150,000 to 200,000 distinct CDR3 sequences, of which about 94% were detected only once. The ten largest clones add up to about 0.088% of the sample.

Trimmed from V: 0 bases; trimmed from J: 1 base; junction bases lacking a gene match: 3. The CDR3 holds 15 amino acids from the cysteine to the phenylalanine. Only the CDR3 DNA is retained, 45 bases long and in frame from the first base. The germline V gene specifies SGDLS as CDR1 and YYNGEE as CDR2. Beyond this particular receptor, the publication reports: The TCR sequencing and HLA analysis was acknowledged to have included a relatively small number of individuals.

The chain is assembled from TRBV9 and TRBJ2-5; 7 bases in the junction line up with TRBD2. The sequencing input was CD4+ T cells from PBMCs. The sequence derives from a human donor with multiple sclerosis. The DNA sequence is TGTGCCAGCAGCGTAGACGGGAGGACCCAAGAGACCCAGTACTTC. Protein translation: CASSVDGRTQETQYF.